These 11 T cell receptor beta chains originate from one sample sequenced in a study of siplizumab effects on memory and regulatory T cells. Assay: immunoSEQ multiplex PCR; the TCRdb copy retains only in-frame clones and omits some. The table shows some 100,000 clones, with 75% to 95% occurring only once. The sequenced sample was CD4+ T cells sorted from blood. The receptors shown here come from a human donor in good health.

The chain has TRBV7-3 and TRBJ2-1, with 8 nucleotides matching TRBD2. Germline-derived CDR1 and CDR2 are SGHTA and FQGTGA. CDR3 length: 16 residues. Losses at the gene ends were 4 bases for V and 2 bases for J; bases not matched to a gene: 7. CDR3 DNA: TGTGCCAGCAGCTCCCGGGGGGGCCAAGCCTACAATGAGCAGTTCTTC. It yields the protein CASSSRGGQAYNEQFF.

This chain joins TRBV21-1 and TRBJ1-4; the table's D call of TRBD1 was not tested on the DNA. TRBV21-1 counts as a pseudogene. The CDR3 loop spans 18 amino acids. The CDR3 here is CASSKAAGPPPTNEKLFF. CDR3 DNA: TGTGCCAGCAGCAAAGCGGCAGGCCCCCCTCCAACTAATGAAAAACTGTTTTTT.

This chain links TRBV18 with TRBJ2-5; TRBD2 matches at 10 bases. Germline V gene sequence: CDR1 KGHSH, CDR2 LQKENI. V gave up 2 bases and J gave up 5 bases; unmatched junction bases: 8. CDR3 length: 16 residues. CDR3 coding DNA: TGTGCCAGCTCACCATTGAAAGCGGGGGGGCAGGAGACCCAGTACTTC. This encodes CASSPLKAGGQETQYF. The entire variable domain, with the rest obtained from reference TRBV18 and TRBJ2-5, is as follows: NAGVMQNPRHLVRRRGQEARLRCSPMKGHSHVYWYRQLPEEGLKFMVYLQKENIIDESGMPKERFSAEFPKEGPSILRIQQVVRGDSAAYFCASSPLKAGGQETQYFGPGTRLLVL.

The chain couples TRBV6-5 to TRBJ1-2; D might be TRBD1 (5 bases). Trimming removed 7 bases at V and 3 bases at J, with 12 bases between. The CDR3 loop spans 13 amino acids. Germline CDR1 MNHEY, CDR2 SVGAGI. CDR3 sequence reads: CASTLVRDYGYTF. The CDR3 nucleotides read TGTGCCAGCACCCTCGTCAGGGACTATGGCTACACCTTC.

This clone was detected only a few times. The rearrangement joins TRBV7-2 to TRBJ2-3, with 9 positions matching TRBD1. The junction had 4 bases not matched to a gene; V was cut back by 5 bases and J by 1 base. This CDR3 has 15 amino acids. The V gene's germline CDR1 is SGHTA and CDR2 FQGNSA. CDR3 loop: CASSTRTGGTDTQYF. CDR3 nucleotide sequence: TGTGCCAGCAGCACACGGACAGGGGGCACAGATACGCAGTATTTT.

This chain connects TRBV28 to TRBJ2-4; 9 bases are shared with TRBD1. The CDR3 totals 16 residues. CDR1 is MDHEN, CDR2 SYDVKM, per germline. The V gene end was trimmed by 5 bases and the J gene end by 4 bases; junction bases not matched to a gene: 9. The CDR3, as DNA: TGTGCCAGCAGTCCCTGGGACAGGGAAGGAAAAAACATTCAGTACTTC. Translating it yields CASSPWDREGKNIQYF.

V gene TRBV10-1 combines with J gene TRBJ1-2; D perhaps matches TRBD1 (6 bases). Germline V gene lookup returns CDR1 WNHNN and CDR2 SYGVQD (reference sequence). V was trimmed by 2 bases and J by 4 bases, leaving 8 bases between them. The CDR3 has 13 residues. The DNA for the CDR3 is TGCGCCAGCAGTGAGACAGGGTCCTATGGCTACACCTTC. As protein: CASSETGSYGYTF.

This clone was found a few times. The CDR3 DNA reads as TGTGCCAGCAGCTTAGCCGGGACTAGCGGGGGCCCAAGCACAGATACGCAGTATTTT. This sequence encodes CASSLAGTSGGPSTDTQYF. The chain links TRBV7-6 to TRBJ2-3; 14 positions match TRBD2. J gave up 0 bases and V 0 bases, and 5 bases lay outside the gene matches. CDR3 length equals 19 residues. Germline assignment: CDR1 SGHVS and CDR2 FNYEAQ. Filled out from reference TRBV7-6 and TRBJ2-3, the complete variable domain reads GAGVSQSPRYKVTKRGQDVALRCDPISGHVSLYWYRQALGQGPEFLTYFNYEAQQDKSGLPNDRFSAERPEGSISTLTIQRTEQRDSAMYRCASSLAGTSGGPSTDTQYFGPGTRLTVL.

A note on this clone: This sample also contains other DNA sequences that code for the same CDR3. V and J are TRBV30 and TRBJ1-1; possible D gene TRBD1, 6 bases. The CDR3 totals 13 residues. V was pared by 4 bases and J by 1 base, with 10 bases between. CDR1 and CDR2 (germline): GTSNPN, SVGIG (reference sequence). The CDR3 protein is CAWTRTANTEAFF. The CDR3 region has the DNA TGTGCCTGGACCCGGACAGCGAACACTGAAGCTTTCTTT.

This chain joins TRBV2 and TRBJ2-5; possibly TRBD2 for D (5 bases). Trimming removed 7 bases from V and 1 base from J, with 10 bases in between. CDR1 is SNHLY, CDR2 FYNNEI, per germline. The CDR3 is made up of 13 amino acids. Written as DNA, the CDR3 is TGTGCCAGCACCCCGGACTTCCAAGAGACCCAGTACTTC. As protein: CASTPDFQETQYF.

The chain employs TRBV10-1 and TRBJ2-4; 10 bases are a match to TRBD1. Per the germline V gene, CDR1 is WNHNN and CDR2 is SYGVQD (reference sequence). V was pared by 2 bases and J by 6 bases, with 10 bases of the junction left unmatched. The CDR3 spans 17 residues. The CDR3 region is CASSELSTGGVGNIQYF. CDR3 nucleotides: TGCGCCAGCAGTGAGCTTTCGACAGGGGGCGTTGGAAACATTCAGTACTTC.